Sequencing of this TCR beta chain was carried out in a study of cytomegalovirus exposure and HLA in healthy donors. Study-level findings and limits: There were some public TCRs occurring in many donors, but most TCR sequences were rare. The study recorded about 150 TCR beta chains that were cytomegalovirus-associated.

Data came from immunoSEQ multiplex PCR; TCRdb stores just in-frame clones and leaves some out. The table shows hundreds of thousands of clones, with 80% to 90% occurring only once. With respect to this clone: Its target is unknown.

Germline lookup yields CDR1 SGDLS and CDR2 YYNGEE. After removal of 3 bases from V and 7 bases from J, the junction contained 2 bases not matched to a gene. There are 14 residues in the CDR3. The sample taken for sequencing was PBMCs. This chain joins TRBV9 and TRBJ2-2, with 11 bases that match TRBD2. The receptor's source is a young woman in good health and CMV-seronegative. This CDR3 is CASSGGTSGGELFF. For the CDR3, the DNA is TGTGCCAGCAGCGGGGGGACTAGCGGCGGGGAGCTGTTTTTT. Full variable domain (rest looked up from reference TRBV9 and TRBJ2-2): DSGVTQTPKHLITATGQRVTLRCSPRSGDLSVYWYQQSLDQGLQFLIQYYNGEERAKGNILERFSAQQFPDLHSELNLSSLELGDSALYFCASSGGTSGGELFFGEGSRLTVL.